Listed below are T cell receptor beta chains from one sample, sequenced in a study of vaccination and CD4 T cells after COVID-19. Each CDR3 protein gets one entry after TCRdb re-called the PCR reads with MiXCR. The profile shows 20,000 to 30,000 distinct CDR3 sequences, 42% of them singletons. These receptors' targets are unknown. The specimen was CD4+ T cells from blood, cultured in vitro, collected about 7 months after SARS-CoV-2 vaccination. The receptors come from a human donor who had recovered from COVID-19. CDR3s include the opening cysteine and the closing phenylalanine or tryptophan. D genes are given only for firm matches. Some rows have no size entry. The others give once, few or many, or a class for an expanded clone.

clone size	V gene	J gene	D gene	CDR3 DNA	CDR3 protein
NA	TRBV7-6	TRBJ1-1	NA	TGTGCCAGCAGCTTAAGGGGTTTCAACACTGGAGCTTTCTTT	CASSLRGFNTGAFF
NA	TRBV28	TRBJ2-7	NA	TGTGCCAGCAGTTTAGGTTTCTCCTACGAGCAGTACTTC	CASSLGFSYEQYF
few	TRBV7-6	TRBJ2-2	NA	TGTGCCAGCAGCCCGCTACGGGGCGGGGAGCTGTTTTTT	CASSPLRGGELFF
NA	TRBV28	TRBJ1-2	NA	TGTGCCAGCAGTCCGCCCGAAGCCGATGGCTACACCTTC	CASSPPEADGYTF
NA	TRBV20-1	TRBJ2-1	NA	TGCAGTGCTAGAGACTATGGGGTCCCCTCCTACAATGAGCAGTTCTTC	CSARDYGVPSYNEQFF
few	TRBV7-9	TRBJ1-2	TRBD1	TGTGCCAGCAGCTTTAAACAGGGGAATGGCTACACCTTC	CASSFKQGNGYTF
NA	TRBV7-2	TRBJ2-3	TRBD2	TGTGCCAGCAGCTCACCAGGGGTTAGCGGGATCTCTTTCACAGATACGCAGTATTTT	CASSSPGVSGISFTDTQYF
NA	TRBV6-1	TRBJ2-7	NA	TGTGCCAGCAGTCTGTCATGGGGCACAGGTACCTACGAGCAGTACTTC	CASSLSWGTGTYEQYF
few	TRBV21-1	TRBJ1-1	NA	TGTGCCAGCAGCAAACACCGGGGGAACACTGAAGCTTTCTTT	CASSKHRGNTEAFF
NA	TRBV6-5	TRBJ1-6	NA	TGTGCCAGCAGTTCCGACAGGTTCGGTTCACCCCTCCACTTT	CASSSDRFGSPLHF
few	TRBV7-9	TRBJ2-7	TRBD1	TGTGCCAGCAGCGACAGGGGGTTGTACGAGCAGTACTTC	CASSDRGLYEQYF
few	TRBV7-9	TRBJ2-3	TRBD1	TGTGCCAGCGCGTCCGGGACAGGGGTCACAGATACGCAGTATTTT	CASASGTGVTDTQYF
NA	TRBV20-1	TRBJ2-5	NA	TGCAGTGCTAGGGACTCGGCCCCAGAGACCCAGTACTTC	CSARDSAPETQYF
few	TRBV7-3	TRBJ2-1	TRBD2	TGTGCCAGCAGCTTAGGACTAGCGACCTACAATGAGCAGTTCTTC	CASSLGLATYNEQFF
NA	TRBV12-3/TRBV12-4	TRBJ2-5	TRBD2	TGTGCCAGCAGTTTAAGGCTTAGCGGGAGAGCTGGGGAGACCCAGTACTTC	CASSLRLSGRAGETQYF
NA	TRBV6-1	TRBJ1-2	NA	TGTGCCAGCAGTGAAGGGGTAGCCGGGACACGCCTCGGGGGCTACACCTTC	CASSEGVAGTRLGGYTF
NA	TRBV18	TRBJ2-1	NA	TGTGCCAGCTCACCCCCTCTGGTGCTCTACAATGAGCAGTTCTTC	CASSPPLVLYNEQFF
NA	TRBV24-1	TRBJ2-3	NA	TGTGCCACCAGCGCGGAGTTGGGAGGTACGCAGTATTTT	CATSAELGGTQYF
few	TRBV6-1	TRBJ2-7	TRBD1	TGTGCCAGCAGGCGACAGGGGGCGAGCGCCTACGAGCAGTACTTC	CASRRQGASAYEQYF
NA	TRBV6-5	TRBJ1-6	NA	TGTGCCAGCAGTTACTCAGGGGACGCCCTCCACTTT	CASSYSGDALHF
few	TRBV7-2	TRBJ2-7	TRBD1	TGTGCCAGCAGCTGGAGGACAGGGGGCGCCTACGAGCAGTACTTC	CASSWRTGGAYEQYF
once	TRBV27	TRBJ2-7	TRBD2	TGTGCCAGCAGCAAGAACTCTCCGGGACTAGCGGGCTTAACCTACGAGCAGTACTTC	CASSKNSPGLAGLTYEQYF
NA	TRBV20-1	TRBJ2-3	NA	TGCAGTGCTAGCTTAACCGCTAGCACAGATACGCAGTATTTT	CSASLTASTDTQYF
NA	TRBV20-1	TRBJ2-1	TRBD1	TGCAGTGCCATACAGGGGCCCTCTGTCAATGAGCAGTTCTTC	CSAIQGPSVNEQFF
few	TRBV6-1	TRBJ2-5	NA	TGTGCCAGCAGTGGAGAGATCTTATCCCAAGAGACCCAGTACTTC	CASSGEILSQETQYF
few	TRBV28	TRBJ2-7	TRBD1	TGTGCCAGCAGTTCTCCTCTAAACAGGGGCGGCTACGAGCAGTACTTC	CASSSPLNRGGYEQYF
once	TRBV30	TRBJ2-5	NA	TGTGCCTGGAGTGCACAGGGATGGGAGGCCCTGGGGACCCAGTACTTC	CAWSAQGWEALGTQYF
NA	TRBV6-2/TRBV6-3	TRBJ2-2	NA	TGTGCCAGCAGCCGCTCGGGGGCCCCCGGGGAGCTGTTTTTT	CASSRSGAPGELFF
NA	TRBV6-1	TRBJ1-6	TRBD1	TGTGCCAGCAGTCAGACGACAGGGGCGAATAATTCACCCCTCCACTTT	CASSQTTGANNSPLHF